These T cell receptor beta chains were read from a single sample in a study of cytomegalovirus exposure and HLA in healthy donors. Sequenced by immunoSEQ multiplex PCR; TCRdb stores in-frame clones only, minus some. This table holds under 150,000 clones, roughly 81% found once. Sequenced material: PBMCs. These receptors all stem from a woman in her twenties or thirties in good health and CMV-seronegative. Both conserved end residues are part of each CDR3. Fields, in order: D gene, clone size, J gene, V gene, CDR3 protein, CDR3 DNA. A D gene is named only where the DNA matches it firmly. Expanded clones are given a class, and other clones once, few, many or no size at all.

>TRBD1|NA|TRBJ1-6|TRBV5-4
CASSLPGQNTNSPLHF
TGTGCCAGCAGCTTGCCGGGACAGAACACTAATTCACCCCTCCACTTT
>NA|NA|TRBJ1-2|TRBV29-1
CSVSGQPSIGYTF
TGCAGCGTTTCGGGACAACCTTCGATCGGCTACACCTTC
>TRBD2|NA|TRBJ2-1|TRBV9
CASSPPGSGGYNEQFF
TGTGCCAGCAGCCCCCCGGGGAGCGGGGGTTACAATGAGCAGTTCTTC
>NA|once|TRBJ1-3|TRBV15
CATSRGQGFSGNTIYF
TGTGCCACCAGCAGGGGACAAGGTTTCTCTGGAAACACCATATATTTT
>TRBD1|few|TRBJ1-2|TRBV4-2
CASSHLGQANYGYTF
TGTGCCAGCAGCCACTTGGGACAGGCTAACTATGGCTACACCTTC
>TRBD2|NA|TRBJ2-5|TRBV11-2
CASSWETSPVKTQYF
TGTGCCAGCAGCTGGGAGACTAGCCCCGTGAAGACCCAGTACTTC
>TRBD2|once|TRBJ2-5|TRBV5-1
CASRYSGGAGLETQYF
TGCGCCAGCAGATATAGCGGGGGCGCGGGTTTGGAGACCCAGTACTTC
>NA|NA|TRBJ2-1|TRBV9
CASSAGSGGARDEQFF
TGTGCCAGCAGCGCGGGGAGTGGGGGGGCCAGGGATGAGCAGTTCTTC
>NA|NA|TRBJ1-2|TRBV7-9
CASSFQAGHGYTF
TGTGCCAGCAGCTTTCAGGCAGGGCATGGCTACACCTTC
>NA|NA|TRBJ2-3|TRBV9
CASSVGASTDTQYF
TGTGCCAGCAGCGTAGGGGCTAGCACAGATACGCAGTATTTT
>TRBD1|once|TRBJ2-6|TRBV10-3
CAIRGQGNSGANVLTF
TGTGCCATCAGAGGACAGGGGAACTCTGGGGCCAACGTCCTGACTTTC
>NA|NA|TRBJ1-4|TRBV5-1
CASSLAGGDNEKLFF
TGCGCCAGCAGCTTGGCCGGGGGGGATAATGAAAAACTGTTTTTT
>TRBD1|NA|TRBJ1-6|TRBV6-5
CASSRTGLNSPLHF
TGTGCCAGCAGCCGGACAGGTCTTAATTCACCCCTCCACTTT
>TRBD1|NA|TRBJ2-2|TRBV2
CASTGQATGELFF
TGTGCCAGCACCGGACAGGCTACCGGGGAGCTGTTTTTT
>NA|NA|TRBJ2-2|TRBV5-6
CASSSLGGALNTGELFF
TGTGCCAGCAGCTCCCTGGGGGGGGCTCTGAACACCGGGGAGCTGTTTTTT
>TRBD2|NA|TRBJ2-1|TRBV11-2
CASSLISGGSSNEQFF
TGTGCCAGCAGCTTAATTAGCGGGGGTTCGTCTAATGAGCAGTTCTTC
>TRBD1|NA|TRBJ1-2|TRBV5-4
CASSLEVRGLYGYTF
TGTGCCAGCAGCTTGGAGGTCAGGGGGCTCTATGGCTACACCTTC
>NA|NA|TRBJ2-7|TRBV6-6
CASSLGGYEQYF
TGTGCCAGCAGTTTGGGGGGCTACGAGCAGTACTTC
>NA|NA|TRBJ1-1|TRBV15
CATSRESGRGEAFF
TGTGCCACCAGCAGAGAAAGCGGGCGGGGTGAAGCTTTCTTT
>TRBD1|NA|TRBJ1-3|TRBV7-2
CASSTHRGSGNTIYF
TGTGCCAGCAGCACGCACAGGGGCTCTGGAAACACCATATATTTT
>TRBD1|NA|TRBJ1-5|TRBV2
CASSGDRNNQPQHF
TGTGCCAGCAGCGGGGACAGGAACAATCAGCCCCAGCATTTT
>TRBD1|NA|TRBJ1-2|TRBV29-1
CSVGGQGGGYTF
TGCAGCGTTGGGGGACAGGGCGGTGGCTACACCTTC
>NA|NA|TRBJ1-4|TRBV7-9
CASSPRGGSANEKLFF
TGTGCCAGCAGCCCCCGGGGGGGATCGGCTAATGAAAAACTGTTTTTT
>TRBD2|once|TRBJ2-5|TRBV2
CASSEAAAGGRETQYF
TGTGCCAGCAGTGAAGCGGCAGCGGGGGGGCGAGAGACCCAGTACTTC
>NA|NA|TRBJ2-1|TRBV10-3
CASGDLGEQFF
TGTGCCAGCGGCGACTTAGGTGAGCAGTTCTTC
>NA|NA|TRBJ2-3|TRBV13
CASSSPLTYTQYF
TGTGCCAGCAGCTCCCCGTTGACTTATACGCAGTATTTT
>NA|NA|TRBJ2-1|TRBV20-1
CSARLVYEQFF
TGCAGTGCCAGACTAGTATATGAGCAGTTCTTC
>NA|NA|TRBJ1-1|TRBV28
CASSLSDTGYTEAFF
TGTGCCAGCAGTTTATCAGACACAGGATACACTGAAGCTTTCTTT
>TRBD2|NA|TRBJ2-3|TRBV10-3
CAISVSGGITDTQYF
TGTGCCATCAGTGTTAGCGGGGGGATCACAGATACGCAGTATTTT
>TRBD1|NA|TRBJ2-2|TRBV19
CASSIGTGGTGELFF
TGTGCCAGTAGTATCGGGACAGGGGGCACCGGGGAGCTGTTTTTT
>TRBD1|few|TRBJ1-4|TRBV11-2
CASSSQGGTNEKLFF
TGTGCCAGCAGCTCACAGGGGGGGACTAATGAAAAACTGTTTTTT
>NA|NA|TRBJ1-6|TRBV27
CASSTFRSYNSPLHF
TGTGCCAGCAGTACCTTCCGGTCCTATAATTCACCCCTCCACTTT
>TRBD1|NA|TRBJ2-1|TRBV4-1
CASSKGDSYNEQFF
TGCGCCAGCAGCAAAGGGGACAGCTACAATGAGCAGTTCTTC
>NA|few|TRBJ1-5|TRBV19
CASSNEEPQHF
TGTGCCAGTAGTAACGAGGAGCCCCAGCATTTT
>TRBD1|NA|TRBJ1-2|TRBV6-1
CASARDRREYGYTF
TGTGCCAGCGCGCGGGACAGGAGAGAGTATGGCTACACCTTC